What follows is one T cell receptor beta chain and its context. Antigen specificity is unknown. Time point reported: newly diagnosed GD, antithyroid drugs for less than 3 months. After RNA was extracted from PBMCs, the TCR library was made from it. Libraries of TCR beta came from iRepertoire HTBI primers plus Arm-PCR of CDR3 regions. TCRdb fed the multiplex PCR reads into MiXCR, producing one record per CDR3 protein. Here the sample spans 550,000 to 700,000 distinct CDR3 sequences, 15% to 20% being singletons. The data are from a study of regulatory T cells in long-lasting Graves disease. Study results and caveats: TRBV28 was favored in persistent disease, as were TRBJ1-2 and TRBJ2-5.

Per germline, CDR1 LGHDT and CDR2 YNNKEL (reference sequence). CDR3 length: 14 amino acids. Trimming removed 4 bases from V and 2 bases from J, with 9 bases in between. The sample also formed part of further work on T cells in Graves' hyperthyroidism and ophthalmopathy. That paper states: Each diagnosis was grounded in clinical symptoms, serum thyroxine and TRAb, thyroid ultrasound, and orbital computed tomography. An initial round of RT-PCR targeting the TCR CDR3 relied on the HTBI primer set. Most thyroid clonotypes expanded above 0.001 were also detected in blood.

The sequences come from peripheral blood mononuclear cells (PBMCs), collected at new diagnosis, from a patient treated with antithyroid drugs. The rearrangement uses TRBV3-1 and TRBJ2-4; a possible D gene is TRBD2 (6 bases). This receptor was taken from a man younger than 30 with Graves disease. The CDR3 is CASSLEGTKNIQYF. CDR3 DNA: TGTGCCAGCAGCCTGGAGGGGACCAAAAACATTCAGTACTTC.